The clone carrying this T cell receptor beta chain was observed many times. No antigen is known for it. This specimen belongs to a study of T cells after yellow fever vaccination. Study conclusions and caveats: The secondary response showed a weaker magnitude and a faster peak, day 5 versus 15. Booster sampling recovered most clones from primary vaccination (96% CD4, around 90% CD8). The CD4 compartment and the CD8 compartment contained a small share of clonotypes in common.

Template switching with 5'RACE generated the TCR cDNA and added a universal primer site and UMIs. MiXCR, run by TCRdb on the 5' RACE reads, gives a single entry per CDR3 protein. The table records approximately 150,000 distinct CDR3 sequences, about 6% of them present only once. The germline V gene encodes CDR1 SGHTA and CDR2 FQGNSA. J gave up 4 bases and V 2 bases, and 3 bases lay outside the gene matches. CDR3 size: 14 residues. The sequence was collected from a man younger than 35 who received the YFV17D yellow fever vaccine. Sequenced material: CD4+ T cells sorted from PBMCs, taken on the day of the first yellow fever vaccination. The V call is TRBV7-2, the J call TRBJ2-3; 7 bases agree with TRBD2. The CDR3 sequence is CASSLTSDSDTQYF. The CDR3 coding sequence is TGTGCCAGCAGCTTAACTAGCGACTCAGATACGCAGTATTTT.